The rows below give T cell receptor beta chains drawn from one sample of a study of OX40 agonist ivuxolimab in advanced cancers. Produced via immunoSEQ multiplex PCR; TCRdb's table is partial and in-frame only. The table shows tens of thousands of clones, with approximately 88% occurring only once. The sample was CD4+ or CD8+ T cells sorted from blood, taken in a trial of the OX40 agonist ivuxolimab. The receptor source for this set is an adult with an advanced solid tumor such as melanoma, head and neck, liver or kidney cancer. The CDR3 runs from the conserved cysteine through the conserved F or W. Each record gives: clone size, V gene, D gene, J gene, CDR3 protein, CDR3 DNA. A D gene is named only where the DNA matches it firmly. The size field is filled for only some rows; it gives once, few, many or a size class.

size: NA
V: TRBV7-2
D: NA
J: TRBJ2-6
CDR3: CASSKGGTDPSGANVLTF
DNA: TGTGCCAGCAGCAAAGGCGGGACAGACCCCTCTGGGGCCAACGTCCTGACTTTC

size: many
V: TRBV6-1
D: NA
J: TRBJ2-7
CDR3: CASSEAGDSPYEQYF
DNA: TGTGCCAGCAGTGAAGCAGGGGACTCCCCCTACGAGCAGTACTTC

size: NA
V: TRBV9
D: TRBD2
J: TRBJ2-1
CDR3: CASSDLAGGGNEQFF
DNA: TGTGCCAGCAGCGACCTAGCGGGAGGGGGCAATGAGCAGTTCTTC

size: NA
V: TRBV4-3
D: NA
J: TRBJ1-1
CDR3: CASSQDLYRWNTEAFF
DNA: TGCGCCAGCAGCCAAGATCTGTACAGGTGGAACACTGAAGCTTTCTTT

size: NA
V: TRBV2
D: TRBD1
J: TRBJ2-2
CDR3: CASKGQGARTGELFF
DNA: TGTGCCAGCAAGGGACAGGGGGCGCGTACCGGGGAGCTGTTTTTT

size: NA
V: TRBV7-2
D: NA
J: TRBJ2-7
CDR3: CASSFTTNSYEQYF
DNA: TGTGCCAGCAGCTTCACCACCAATTCTTACGAGCAGTACTTC

size: NA
V: TRBV19
D: NA
J: TRBJ1-4
CDR3: CASSIGTGKLFF
DNA: TGTGCCAGTAGTATAGGGACGGGGAAACTGTTTTTT

size: few
V: TRBV4-2
D: TRBD2
J: TRBJ2-7
CDR3: CASSQEGGGPYEQYF
DNA: TGTGCCAGCAGCCAAGAGGGCGGGGGGCCCTACGAGCAGTACTTC

size: NA
V: TRBV14
D: NA
J: TRBJ2-5
CDR3: CASSQDSRQGYQETQYF
DNA: TGTGCCAGCAGCCAAGATAGTCGGCAGGGCTACCAAGAGACCCAGTACTTC

size: NA
V: TRBV10-3
D: NA
J: TRBJ1-5
CDR3: CAISDWDDSNQPQHF
DNA: TGTGCCATCAGTGATTGGGACGATAGCAATCAGCCCCAGCATTTT

size: NA
V: TRBV5-1
D: NA
J: TRBJ1-4
CDR3: CASSLEGDEKLFF
DNA: TGCGCCAGCAGCTTGGAAGGGGATGAAAAACTGTTTTTT

size: NA
V: TRBV11-2
D: NA
J: TRBJ1-1
CDR3: CASSPRRQTNTEAFF
DNA: TGTGCCAGCAGCCCGAGGCGGCAGACCAACACTGAAGCTTTCTTT

size: NA
V: TRBV7-8
D: NA
J: TRBJ2-1
CDR3: CASSHDASNEQFF
DNA: TGTGCCAGCAGCCACGACGCCTCAAATGAGCAGTTCTTC

size: NA
V: TRBV6-5
D: NA
J: TRBJ1-4
CDR3: CASSHLRGFDEKLFF
DNA: TGTGCCAGCAGCCACCTGAGGGGTTTTGACGAAAAACTGTTTTTT

size: NA
V: TRBV2
D: NA
J: TRBJ2-7
CDR3: CASNTRGSSYEQYF
DNA: TGTGCCAGCAACACCCGAGGATCCTCCTACGAGCAGTACTTC

size: NA
V: TRBV6-5
D: NA
J: TRBJ2-5
CDR3: CASMWAEPFQETQYF
DNA: TGTGCCAGCATGTGGGCCGAACCCTTCCAAGAGACCCAGTACTTC

size: NA
V: TRBV11-2
D: TRBD1
J: TRBJ2-7
CDR3: CASSFSPGTGKNSYEQYF
DNA: TGTGCCAGCAGCTTCTCCCCCGGGACAGGGAAAAATTCCTACGAGCAGTACTTC

size: NA
V: TRBV28
D: NA
J: TRBJ2-7
CDR3: CASSLPTGLYEQYF
DNA: TGTGCCAGCAGTTTGCCGACAGGATTATACGAGCAGTACTTC

size: NA
V: TRBV10-1
D: NA
J: TRBJ2-3
CDR3: CASSSRVTDTQYF
DNA: TGCGCCAGCAGCTCTCGGGTGACAGATACGCAGTATTTT

size: NA
V: TRBV5-1
D: NA
J: TRBJ2-2
CDR3: CASTGQEGTGELFF
DNA: TGCGCCAGCACCGGACAGGAGGGGACCGGGGAGCTGTTTTTT

size: NA
V: TRBV9
D: TRBD2
J: TRBJ2-5
CDR3: CASSVASSGSKEETQYF
DNA: TGTGCCAGCAGCGTAGCCTCTAGCGGGAGTAAAGAAGAGACCCAGTACTTC

size: NA
V: TRBV9
D: TRBD2
J: TRBJ2-7
CDR3: CASSVDSGNYEQYF
DNA: TGTGCCAGCAGCGTAGATAGCGGGAATTACGAGCAGTACTTC

size: NA
V: TRBV7-2
D: NA
J: TRBJ1-2
CDR3: CASSLEERGYTF
DNA: TGTGCCAGCAGCTTAGAGGAGAGGGGCTACACCTTC

size: NA
V: TRBV30
D: NA
J: TRBJ1-2
CDR3: CAWNRDNNYGYTF
DNA: TGTGCCTGGAACCGGGACAACAACTATGGCTACACCTTC